These 26 T cell receptor beta chains share one sample of origin, sequenced in a study of T cells in women clearing cervical HPV infection (dated by TCRdb to the late 2010s). The method behind the library was the immunoSEQ multiplex PCR assay. TCRdb took over this immuneACCESS table, retaining in-frame rearrangements with V and J assigned. Such tables are incomplete; in checked studies, under half of the missing clones stem from an unresolved V gene, and the remainder is unexplained. The sample's table covers some 20,000 clones. The top ten hold approximately 5.5% of the sample. Material: blood buffy coat. Every receptor here comes from a woman aged 18-69 years with a cervical HPV16 infection that either progressed to CIN3+ or cleared (not recorded which).

Turning to this clone: The CDR3 goes on 3 residues after the read ends, and that part is filled in from the germline J gene. The V gene is TRBV30, the J gene TRBJ2-7; D is perhaps TRBD1 (6 bases). V was pared by 0 bases and J by 1 base, with 10 bases between. The CDR3 runs to 14 residues. Germline V CDR1 and CDR2: GTSNPN, SVGIG (reference sequence). CDR3 DNA (partial): TGTGCCTGGAGTGTACAGGGTATTTCCTACGAG. It translates to CAWSVQGISYE. The whole CDR3 is CAWSVQGISYEQYF.

Concerning this clone itself: Sequencing ends 3 residues short of the CDR3 end; the germline J gene provides the rest. The chain links TRBV30 to TRBJ2-2, with 7 bases fitting TRBD1. V shed 5 bases and J 5 bases; nucleotides not matched to a gene: 17. In germline, CDR1 is GTSNPN, CDR2 SVGIG (reference sequence). This CDR3 is 17 amino acids long. Incomplete CDR3 DNA: TGTGCCTGGGCCCTTCCGGACAGGACGGGGAATACCGGGGAG. Its translation is CAWALPDRTGNTGE. The CDR3 reads in full as CAWALPDRTGNTGELFF.

As concerns this clone: The read halts 3 residues ahead of the CDR3 end, with the missing end drawn from the germline J gene. This chain links TRBV5-4 with TRBJ2-5, with no clear D. This CDR3 spans 15 amino acids. V gave up 0 bases and J gave up 0 bases, with 9 bases separating them. Germline lookup yields CDR1 SGHNT and CDR2 YYREEE (reference sequence). The sequenced part of the CDR3 DNA is TGTGCCAGCAGCTTGGGGGCGAGGTACCAAGAGACC. Its translation is CASSLGARYQET. The full CDR3 sequence reads CASSLGARYQETQYF.

In regard to this clone: Read data end 3 residues before the CDR3 end; the end is taken from the germline J gene. The chain employs TRBV20-1 and TRBJ2-5; D might be TRBD2 (5 bases). Germline V gene lookup returns CDR1 DFQATT and CDR2 SNEGSKA (reference sequence). CDR3 length: 15 residues. V was cut by 3 bases and J by 0 bases, with 14 bases left in between. The sequenced CDR3 bases are TGCAGTGCTAGGGCGGAGGCGGCGTACCAAGAGACC. Protein: CSARAEAAYQET. The whole CDR3 sequence reads CSARAEAAYQETQYF.

A word on this clone: The read gets to within 3 residues of the CDR3 end, and the germline J gene fills in the rest. The V call is TRBV5-1, the J call TRBJ2-4; D is uncertain. The CDR3 totals 13 residues. CDR1 and CDR2 (germline): SGHRS, YFSETQ. The sequenced part of the CDR3 DNA is TGCGCCAGCAGCGTTCGGGTCGAATATGGT. This gives the protein CASSVRVEYG. The CDR3, in full, reads CASSVRVEYGQYF.

The CDR3 sequence: CASSLGGVVETQYF. The part of the CDR3 DNA that was read is TGTGCCAGCAGCTTAGGAGGGGTGGTAGAGACC. The rearrangement uses TRBV7-9 and TRBJ2-5; the D call may be TRBD1 or TRBD2 (5 bases each). With the read ending 3 residues before the CDR3 end, the germline J gene is used to fill in that end. The CDR3 is made up of 14 amino acids. Trimming took off 1 base at V and 4 bases at J, with 10 bases between the two ends. CDR1 and CDR2 from the germline V gene are SEHNR and FQNEAQ (reference sequence).

As concerns this clone: The read halts 3 residues ahead of the CDR3 end, with the missing end drawn from the germline J gene. The rearrangement joins TRBV28 to TRBJ2-1, with 15 bases aligning to TRBD2. CDR3 length: 19 amino acids. Germline loops: CDR1 MDHEN, CDR2 SYDVKM. V lost 6 bases and J lost 0; bases outside the gene matches: 9. Here the CDR3 reads CASSPGLAGGRSSYNEQFF. Incomplete CDR3 DNA: TGTGCCAGCAGCCCGGGACTAGCGGGGGGCCGCAGCTCCTACAATGAG.

Regarding this clone: The CDR3 is cut off 3 residues early in the read; its end comes from the germline J gene. The chain carries TRBV10-3 and TRBJ1-4, with D unclear. In germline, CDR1 is ENHRY, CDR2 SYGVKD. The length of the CDR3 is 15 residues. The CDR3 bases that were read are TGTGCCATCAGTGAAAGGGTCGGTCCTAATTCACCA. Translating gives CAISERVGPNSP. Given in full, the CDR3 is CAISERVGPNSPLFF.

Details on this clone: Sequencing ends 3 residues short of the CDR3 end; the germline J gene provides the rest. This rearrangement joins TRBV4-2 to TRBJ2-2, with 7 nucleotides matching TRBD1. Germline V gene data show CDR1 as LGHNA and CDR2 as YNFKEQ. This CDR3 is built from 14 residues. CDR3 DNA (partial): TGTGCCAGCAGCGAAACAGGGGCTGATTCACCG. It is translated as CASSETGADSP. The complete CDR3 sequence is CASSETGADSPLFF.

Comment on this clone: With the read ending 3 residues before the CDR3 end, the germline J gene is used to fill in that end. The chain couples TRBV18 to TRBJ1-2; TRBD1 aligns across 8 bases. This CDR3 spans 16 amino acids. Germline assignment: CDR1 KGHSH and CDR2 LQKENI. The CDR3 DNA, read in part, is TGTGCCAGCTCACCAGCTGGACAGGGTCCCAAAAACATC. This encodes CASSPAGQGPKNI. The CDR3 in full is CASSPAGQGPKNIYTF.

As concerns this clone: The sequenced fragment ends 3 residues before the CDR3 boundary, so the rest is inferred from the germline J gene. The gene calls are TRBV18 and TRBJ1-4, with 8 bases matching TRBD1. This CDR3 comprises 14 residues. V shed 3 bases and J 5 bases; nucleotides not matched to a gene: 2. Germline CDR1 KGHSH, CDR2 LQKENI. The CDR3 loop is CASSPRTGNEKLFF. The sequenced CDR3 bases are TGTGCCAGCTCACCCAGGACAGGGAATGAAAAA.

As concerns this clone: The read is 3 residues too short to cover the CDR3 end, so that end is filled in from the germline J gene. The chain is built from TRBV5-1 and TRBJ2-1, with D perhaps matching TRBD1 (5 bases). V lost 5 bases to trimming and J lost 9 bases, with 12 bases between them. This CDR3 has 12 amino acids. The germline gives CDR1 SGHRS, CDR2 YFSETQ. CDR3 amino acids: CASSYDRGEQFF. The DNA read from the CDR3 is TGCGCCAGCAGTTATGACAGAGGTGAG.

The sequenced part of the CDR3 DNA is TGTGCCTGGAGTACAGGACAGGGGACGGCACCC. It is translated as CAWSTGQGTAP. The full CDR3 sequence reads CAWSTGQGTAPLHF. This sequence joins TRBV30 and TRBJ1-6, with 9 bases identical to TRBD1. The read finishes 3 residues shy of the CDR3 end, and the germline J gene is used to complete it. The CDR3 is made up of 14 amino acids. J lost 11 bases, V lost 2 bases, and 7 bases had no gene match. Germline CDR1 reads GTSNPN; CDR2 reads SVGIG (reference sequence).

With regard to this clone: The CDR3 end falls 3 residues outside the read, so it is completed with the germline J gene. This chain joins TRBV20-1 and TRBJ2-3; 11 bases map to TRBD2. The CDR3 runs 16 residues. Trimming took 5 bases from V and 0 from J; bases not matched to a gene: 7. The germline gives CDR1 DFQATT, CDR2 SNEGSKA (reference sequence). CDR3 residues: CSAPTSGGRSTDTQYF. CDR3 DNA, as far as it was read: TGCAGTGCTCCTACTAGCGGGGGCCGTAGCACAGATACG.

About this clone itself: With the read ending 3 residues before the CDR3 end, the germline J gene is used to fill in that end. This chain links TRBV30 with TRBJ2-2, with 11 bases fitting TRBD1. The CDR3 covers 16 residues. From germline, CDR1 is GTSNPN and CDR2 SVGIG (reference sequence). The CDR3 spells CAWRFMGTGGGSPLFF. The sequenced CDR3 bases are TGTGCCTGGAGGTTTATGGGGACAGGGGGAGGTTCACCG.

Of note for this clone: With the read ending 3 residues before the CDR3 end, the germline J gene is used to fill in that end. The chain uses TRBV19 and TRBJ2-5; TRBD1 matches at 7 bases. The CDR3 covers 15 residues. Germline assignment: CDR1 LNHDA and CDR2 SQIVND (reference sequence). J was trimmed by 2 bases and V by 3 bases; bases with no gene match: 6. CDR3 bases read: TGTGCCAGTAGTATCGGGCAGGGGGTTCAAGAGACC. Protein: CASSIGQGVQET. The complete CDR3 sequence is CASSIGQGVQETQYF.

For this clone: The DNA ends 3 residues before the CDR3 does, and the rest of the CDR3 is filled in from the germline J gene. The V and J genes are TRBV2 and TRBJ2-2; tentatively, D is TRBD1 (5 bases). CDR1 and CDR2 (germline): SNHLY, FYNNEI. The V end lost 5 bases, the J end lost 1 base, and 5 bases lay between the germline ends. The CDR3 contains 13 residues. CDR3 loop: CASSRGNTGELFF. The CDR3 DNA, read in part, is TGTGCCAGCAGTAGGGGGAACACCGGGGAG.

In the case of this clone: The read falls 3 residues short of the CDR3 end, and the missing part is taken from the germline J gene. The chain is built from TRBV5-4 and TRBJ1-2, with TRBD1 matching 12 bases. CDR1 and CDR2 from the germline V gene are SGHNT and YYREEE (reference sequence). The CDR3 consists of 13 residues. CDR3 region: CASSSRDRGHYTF. The part of the CDR3 DNA that was read is TGTGCCAGCAGCTCCCGGGACAGGGGGCAC. Full variable domain (remainder filled in from reference TRBV5-4 and TRBJ1-2): ETGVTQSPTHLIKTRGQQVTLRCSSQSGHNTVSWYQQALGQGPQFIFQYYREEENGRGNFPPRFSGLQFPNYSSELNVNALELDDSALYLCASSSRDRGHYTFGSGTRLTVV.

Comments on this clone: The read ends 3 residues early relative to the CDR3; the germline J gene fills the gap. The chain couples TRBV6-2 or TRBV6-3 to TRBJ2-2, with a possible D match to TRBD1 (6 bases). The CDR3 covers 13 residues. Trimming removed 4 bases from V and 9 bases from J, with 12 bases in between. Germline-derived CDR1 and CDR2 are MNHEY and SVGEGT. The DNA read from the CDR3 is TGTGCCAGCAGTTGGGGGCCGGCCCGGGAG. Translating gives CASSWGPARE. The entire CDR3 protein is CASSWGPARELFF.

Note on this clone: The CDR3 is cut off 3 residues early in the read; its end comes from the germline J gene. The chain is built from TRBV6-2 or TRBV6-3 and TRBJ1-2; 8 nucleotides agree with TRBD1. The germline gives CDR1 MNHEY, CDR2 SVGEGT. The length of the CDR3 is 12 residues. CDR3 DNA (partial): TGTGCCAGCAGGCGCAGGGGGCGCGAC. Its protein product is CASRRRGRD. The CDR3 in its entirety is CASRRRGRDYTF.

The CDR3 DNA, read in part, is TGTGCCAGCTCCGCAGCGGACAGGACCACAGATACG. Its protein is CASSAADRTTDT. The CDR3 reads in full as CASSAADRTTDTQYF. The V and J genes are TRBV18 and TRBJ2-3; 7 bases map to TRBD1. The DNA ends 3 residues before the CDR3 does, and the rest of the CDR3 is filled in from the germline J gene. Trimming took 6 bases from V and 2 from J; bases not matched to a gene: 8. The CDR3 consists of 15 residues. The germline gives CDR1 KGHSH, CDR2 LQKENI.

A word on this clone: The read gets to within 3 residues of the CDR3 end, and the germline J gene fills in the rest. The chain joins TRBV19 to TRBJ2-5, with D possibly TRBD1 on 6 matching bases. Looked up from germline, CDR1 is LNHDA and CDR2 is SQIVND (reference sequence). Trimming stripped 3 bases from V and 5 bases from J, with 10 bases between. This CDR3 contains 13 residues. CDR3 in amino acids: CASSMSQGETQYF. The CDR3 bases that were read are TGTGCCAGTAGTATGTCCCAGGGGGAGACC.

On this clone itself: The sequence runs out 3 residues before the end of the CDR3; the remainder is reconstructed from the germline J gene. V usage is TRBV5-1 and J usage is TRBJ2-5, with TRBD2 as a possible D gene (5 bases). This CDR3 spans 13 amino acids. Germline values: CDR1 SGHRS, CDR2 YFSETQ. The germline V and J ends were trimmed by 2 bases and 2 bases, with 7 bases remaining between them. The CDR3 here is CASSFRGQETQYF. The sequenced CDR3 bases are TGCGCCAGCAGCTTCCGGGGACAAGAGACC.

A word on this clone: The read halts 3 residues ahead of the CDR3 end, with the missing end drawn from the germline J gene. V usage is TRBV7-9 and J usage is TRBJ2-1; no firm D call. From germline, CDR1 is SEHNR and CDR2 FQNEAQ (reference sequence). The CDR3 contains 13 residues. Trimming took off 3 bases at V and 6 bases at J, with 9 bases between the two ends. The CDR3 DNA, read in part, is TGTGCCAGCAGCTTGAACAGTATCAATGAG. It translates to CASSLNSINE. The whole CDR3 is CASSLNSINEQFF.

About this clone itself: The read terminates 3 residues before the CDR3 end, so the remaining end is supplied by the germline J gene. V gene TRBV19 combines with J gene TRBJ1-4, with D perhaps matching TRBD1 (5 bases). Germline CDR1 and CDR2: LNHDA and SQIVND (reference sequence). The CDR3 is made up of 14 amino acids. The CDR3 DNA, read in part, is TGTGCCAGTAGTACTCAGGGTTCTAATTCACCA. Residues: CASSTQGSNSP. In full, the CDR3 reads CASSTQGSNSPLFF.

As for this clone: The read terminates 3 residues ahead of where the CDR3 ends, so the germline J gene completes it. The V call is TRBV7-3, the J call TRBJ1-1; TRBD1 is a possible D gene (5 bases). V was pared by 2 bases and J by 1 base, with 8 bases between. This CDR3 contains 14 residues. The germline V gene encodes CDR1 SGHTA and CDR2 FQGTGA. The CDR3 sequence: CASSLSGENTEAFF. The sequenced part of the CDR3 DNA is TGTGCCAGCAGCTTATCGGGGGAGAACACTGAA. The variable domain in full, completed from reference TRBV7-3 and TRBJ1-1, reads GAGVSQTPSNKVTEKGKYVELRCDPISGHTALYWYRQSLGQGPEFLIYFQGTGAADDSGLPNDRFFAVRPEGSVSTLKIQRTERGDSAVYLCASSLSGENTEAFFGQGTRLTVV.